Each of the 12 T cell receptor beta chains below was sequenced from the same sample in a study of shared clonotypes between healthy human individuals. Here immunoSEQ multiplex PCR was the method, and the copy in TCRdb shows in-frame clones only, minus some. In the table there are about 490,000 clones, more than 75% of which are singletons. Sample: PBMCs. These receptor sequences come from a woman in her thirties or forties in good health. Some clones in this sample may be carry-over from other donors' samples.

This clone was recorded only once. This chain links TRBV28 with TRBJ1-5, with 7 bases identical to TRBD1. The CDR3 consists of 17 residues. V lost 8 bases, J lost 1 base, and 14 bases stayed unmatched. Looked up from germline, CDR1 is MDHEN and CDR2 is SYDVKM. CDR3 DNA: TGTGCCAGCCTTTACAGGCTTACAGGGGTGAGCAATCAGCCCCAGCATTTT. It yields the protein CASLYRLTGVSNQPQHF.

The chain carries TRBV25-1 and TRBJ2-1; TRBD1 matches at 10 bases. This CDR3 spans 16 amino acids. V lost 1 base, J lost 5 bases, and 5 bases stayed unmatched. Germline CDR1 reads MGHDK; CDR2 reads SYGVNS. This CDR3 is CASSEFKGTGDNEQFF. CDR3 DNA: TGTGCCAGCAGTGAATTTAAAGGGACAGGGGACAATGAGCAGTTCTTC.

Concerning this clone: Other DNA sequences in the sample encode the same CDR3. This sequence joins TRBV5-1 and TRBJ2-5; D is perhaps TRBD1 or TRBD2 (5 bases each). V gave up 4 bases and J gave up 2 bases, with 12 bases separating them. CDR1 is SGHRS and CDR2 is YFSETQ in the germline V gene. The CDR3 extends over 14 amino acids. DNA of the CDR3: TGCGCCAGCAGCCCGGGGACGGCACAAGAGACCCAGTACTTC. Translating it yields CASSPGTAQETQYF.

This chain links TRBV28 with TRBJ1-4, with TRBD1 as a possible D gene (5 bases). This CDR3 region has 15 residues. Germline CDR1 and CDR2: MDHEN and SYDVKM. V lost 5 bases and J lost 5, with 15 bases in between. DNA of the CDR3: TGTGCCAGCAGTCCACCGGGACGGTGGAATGAAAAACTGTTTTTT. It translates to CASSPPGRWNEKLFF. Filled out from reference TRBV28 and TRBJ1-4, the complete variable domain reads DVKVTQSSRYLVKRTGEKVFLECVQDMDHENMFWYRQDPGLGLRLIYFSYDVKMKEKGDIPEGYSVSREKKERFSLILESASTNQTSMYLCASSPPGRWNEKLFFGSGTQLSVL.

CDR3 region: CASSIVAGGSSDTQYF. The DNA for the CDR3 is TGTGCCAGCAGTATTGTAGCGGGAGGGAGCTCCGATACGCAGTATTTT. This chain uses TRBV27 with TRBJ2-3, with 11 bases aligning to TRBD2. J was trimmed by 6 bases and V by 5 bases; bases with no gene match: 10. The CDR3 runs 16 residues. Looked up from germline, CDR1 is MNHEY and CDR2 is SMNVEV (reference sequence).

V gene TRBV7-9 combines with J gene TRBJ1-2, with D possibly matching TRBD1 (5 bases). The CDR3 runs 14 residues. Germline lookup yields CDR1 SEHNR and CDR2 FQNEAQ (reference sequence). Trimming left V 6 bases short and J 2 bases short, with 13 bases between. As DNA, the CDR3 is TGTGCCAGCAGGCAGGGACCCATCAACTATGGCTACACCTTC. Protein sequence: CASRQGPINYGYTF.

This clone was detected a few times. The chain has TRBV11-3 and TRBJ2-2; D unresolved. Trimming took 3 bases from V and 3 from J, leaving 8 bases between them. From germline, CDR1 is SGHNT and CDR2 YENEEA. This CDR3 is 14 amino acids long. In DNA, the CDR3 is TGTGCCAGCAGCTTGAGAAGAGACACCGGGGAGCTGTTTTTT. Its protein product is CASSLRRDTGELFF. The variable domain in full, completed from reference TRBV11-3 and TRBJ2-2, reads EAGVVQSPRYKIIEKKQPVAFWCNPISGHNTLYWYLQNLGQGPELLIRYENEEAVDDSQLPKDRFSAERLKGVDSTLKIQPAELGDSAVYLCASSLRRDTGELFFGEGSRLTVL.

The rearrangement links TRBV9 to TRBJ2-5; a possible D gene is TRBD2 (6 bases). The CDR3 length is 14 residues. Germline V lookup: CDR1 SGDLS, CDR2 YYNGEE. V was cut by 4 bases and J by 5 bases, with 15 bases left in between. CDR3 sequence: CASSPRDSWETQYF. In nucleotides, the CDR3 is TGTGCCAGCAGCCCACGGGACTCCTGGGAGACCCAGTACTTC.

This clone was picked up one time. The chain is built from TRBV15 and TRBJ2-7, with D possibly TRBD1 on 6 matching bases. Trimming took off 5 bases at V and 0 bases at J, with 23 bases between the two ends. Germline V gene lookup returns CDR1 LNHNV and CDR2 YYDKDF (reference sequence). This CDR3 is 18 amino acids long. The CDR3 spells CATSAHQLRTESSYEQYF. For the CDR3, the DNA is TGTGCCACCAGCGCCCACCAACTGAGGACAGAGAGCTCCTACGAGCAGTACTTC. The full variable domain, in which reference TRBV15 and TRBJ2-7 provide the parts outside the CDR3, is DAMVIQNPRYQVTQFGKPVTLSCSQTLNHNVMYWYQQKSSQAPKLLFHYYDKDFNNEADTPDNFQSRRPNTSFCFLDIRSPGLGDTAMYLCATSAHQLRTESSYEQYFGPGTRLTVT.

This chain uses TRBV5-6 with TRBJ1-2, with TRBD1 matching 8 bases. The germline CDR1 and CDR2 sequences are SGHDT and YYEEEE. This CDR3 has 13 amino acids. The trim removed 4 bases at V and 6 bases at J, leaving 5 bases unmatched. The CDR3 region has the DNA TGTGCCAGCAGCAGAACAGGGGGGCATGGCTACACCTTC. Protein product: CASSRTGGHGYTF. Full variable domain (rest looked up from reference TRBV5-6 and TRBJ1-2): DAGVTQSPTHLIKTRGQQVTLRCSPKSGHDTVSWYQQALGQGPQFIFQYYEEEERQRGNFPDRFSGHQFPNYSSELNVNALLLGDSALYLCASSRTGGHGYTFGSGTRLTVV.

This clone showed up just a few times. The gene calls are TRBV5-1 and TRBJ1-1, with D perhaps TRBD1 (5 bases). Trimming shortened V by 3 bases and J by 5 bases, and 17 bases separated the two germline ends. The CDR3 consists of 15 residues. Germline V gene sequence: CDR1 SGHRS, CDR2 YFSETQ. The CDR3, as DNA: TGCGCCAGCAGCTCAAATACAGGTTTGAGGACTGAAGCTTTCTTT. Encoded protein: CASSSNTGLRTEAFF.

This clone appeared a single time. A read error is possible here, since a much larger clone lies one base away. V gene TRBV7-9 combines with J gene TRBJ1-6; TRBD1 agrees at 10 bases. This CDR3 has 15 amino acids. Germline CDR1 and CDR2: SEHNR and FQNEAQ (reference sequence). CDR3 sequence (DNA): TGTGCCGGCAGCTCGGGGACAGGGGCAAATTCACCCCTCCACTTT. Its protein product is CAGSSGTGANSPLHF.